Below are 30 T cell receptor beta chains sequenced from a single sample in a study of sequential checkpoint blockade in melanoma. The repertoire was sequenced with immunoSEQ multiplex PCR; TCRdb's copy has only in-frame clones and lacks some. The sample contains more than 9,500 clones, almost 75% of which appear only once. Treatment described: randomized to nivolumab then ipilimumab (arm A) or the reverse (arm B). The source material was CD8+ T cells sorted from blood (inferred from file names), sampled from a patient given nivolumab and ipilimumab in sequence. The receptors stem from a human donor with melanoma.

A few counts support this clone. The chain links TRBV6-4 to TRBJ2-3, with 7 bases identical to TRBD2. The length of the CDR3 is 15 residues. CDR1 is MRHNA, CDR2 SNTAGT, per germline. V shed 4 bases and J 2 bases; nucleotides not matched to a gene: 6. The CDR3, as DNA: TGTGCCAGCAGTGTCTCTAGCGGACACACAGATACGCAGTATTTT. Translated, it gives CASSVSSGHTDTQYF.

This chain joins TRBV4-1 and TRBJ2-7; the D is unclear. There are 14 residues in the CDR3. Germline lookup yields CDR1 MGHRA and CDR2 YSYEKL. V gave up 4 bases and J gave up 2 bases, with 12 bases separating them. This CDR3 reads CASSRGMSTYEQYF. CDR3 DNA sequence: TGCGCCAGCAGCCGAGGAATGTCCACCTACGAGCAGTACTTC.

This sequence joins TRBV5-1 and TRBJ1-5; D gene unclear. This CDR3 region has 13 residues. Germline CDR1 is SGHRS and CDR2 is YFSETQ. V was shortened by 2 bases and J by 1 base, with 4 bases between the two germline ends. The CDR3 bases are TGCGCCAGCAGCTTTCAGAGCAATCAGCCCCAGCATTTT. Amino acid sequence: CASSFQSNQPQHF.

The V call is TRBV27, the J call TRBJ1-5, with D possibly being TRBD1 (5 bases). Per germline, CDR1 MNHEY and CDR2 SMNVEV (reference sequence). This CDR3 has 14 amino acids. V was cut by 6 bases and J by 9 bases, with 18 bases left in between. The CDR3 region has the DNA TGTGCCAGCAGCTGGGGGGGGGAATACGGGCCCCAGCATTTT. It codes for CASSWGGEYGPQHF.

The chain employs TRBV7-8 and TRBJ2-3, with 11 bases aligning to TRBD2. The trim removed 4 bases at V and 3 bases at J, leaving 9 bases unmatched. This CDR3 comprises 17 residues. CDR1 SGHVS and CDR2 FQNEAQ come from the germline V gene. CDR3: CASSSRLAGRGTDTQYF. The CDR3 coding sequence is TGTGCCAGCAGCTCCCGACTAGCGGGAAGGGGAACAGATACGCAGTATTTT.

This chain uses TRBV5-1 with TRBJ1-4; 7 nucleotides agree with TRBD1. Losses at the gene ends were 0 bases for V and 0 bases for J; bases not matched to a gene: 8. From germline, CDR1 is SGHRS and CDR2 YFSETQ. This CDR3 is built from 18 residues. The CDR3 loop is CASSLAGTGDTTNEKLFF. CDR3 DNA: TGCGCCAGCAGCTTGGCCGGAACAGGGGACACAACTAATGAAAAACTGTTTTTT. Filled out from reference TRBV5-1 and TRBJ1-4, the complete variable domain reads KAGVTQTPRYLIKTRGQQVTLSCSPISGHRSVSWYQQTPGQGLQFLFEYFSETQRNKGNFPGRFSGRQFSNSRSEMNVSTLELGDSALYLCASSLAGTGDTTNEKLFFGSGTQLSVL.

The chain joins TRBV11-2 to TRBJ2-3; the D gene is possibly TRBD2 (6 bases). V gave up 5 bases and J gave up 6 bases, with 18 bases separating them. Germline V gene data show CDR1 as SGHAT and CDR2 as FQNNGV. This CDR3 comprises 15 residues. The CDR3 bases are TGTGCCAGCAGCGCACCGGGACTCCGAAGGGATACGCAGTATTTT. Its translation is CASSAPGLRRDTQYF.

The CDR3 DNA sequence: TGTGCCAGCAGTTTAGGGGCCGACAATCAGCCCCAGCATTTT. This encodes CASSLGADNQPQHF. The J gene is TRBJ1-5, the V gene TRBV27; possibly TRBD1 for D (5 bases). This CDR3 has 14 amino acids. Looked up from germline, CDR1 is MNHEY and CDR2 is SMNVEV (reference sequence). The germline V and J ends were trimmed by 2 bases and 3 bases, with 8 bases remaining between them.

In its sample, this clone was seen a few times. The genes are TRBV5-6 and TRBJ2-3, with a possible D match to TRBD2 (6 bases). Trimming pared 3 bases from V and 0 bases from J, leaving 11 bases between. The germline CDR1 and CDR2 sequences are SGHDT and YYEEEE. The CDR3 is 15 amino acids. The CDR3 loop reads CASSWDSSSTDTQYF. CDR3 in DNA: TGTGCCAGCAGCTGGGACTCATCTAGCACAGATACGCAGTATTTT. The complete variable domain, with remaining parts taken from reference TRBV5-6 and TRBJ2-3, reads DAGVTQSPTHLIKTRGQQVTLRCSPKSGHDTVSWYQQALGQGPQFIFQYYEEEERQRGNFPDRFSGHQFPNYSSELNVNALLLGDSALYLCASSWDSSSTDTQYFGPGTRLTVL.

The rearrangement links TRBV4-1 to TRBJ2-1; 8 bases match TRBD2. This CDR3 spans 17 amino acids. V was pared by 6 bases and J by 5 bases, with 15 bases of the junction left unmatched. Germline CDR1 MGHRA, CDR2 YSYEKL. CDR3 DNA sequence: TGCGCCAGCAGTAACGACCTTAGCGGGATGAGGGACAATGAGCAGTTCTTC. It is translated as CASSNDLSGMRDNEQFF.

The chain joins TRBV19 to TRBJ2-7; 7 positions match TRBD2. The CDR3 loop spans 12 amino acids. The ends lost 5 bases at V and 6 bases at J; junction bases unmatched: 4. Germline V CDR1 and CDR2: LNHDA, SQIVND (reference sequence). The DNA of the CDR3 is TGTGCCAGTAGTCGCGGGGAGGGCGAGCAGTACTTC. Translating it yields CASSRGEGEQYF.

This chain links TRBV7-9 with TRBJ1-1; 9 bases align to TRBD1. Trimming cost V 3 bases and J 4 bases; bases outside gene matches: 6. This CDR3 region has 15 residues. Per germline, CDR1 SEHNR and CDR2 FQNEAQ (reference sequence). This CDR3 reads CASSLDRGGITEAFF. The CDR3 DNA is TGTGCCAGCAGCTTGGACAGGGGCGGGATCACTGAAGCTTTCTTT.

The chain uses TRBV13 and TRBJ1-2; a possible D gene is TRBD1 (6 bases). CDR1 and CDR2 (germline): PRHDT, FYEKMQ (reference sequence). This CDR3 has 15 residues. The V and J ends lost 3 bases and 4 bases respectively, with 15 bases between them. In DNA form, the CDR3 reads TGTGCCAGCAGCTTGAGAGACAGGCTGATCTATGGCTACACCTTC. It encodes CASSLRDRLIYGYTF.

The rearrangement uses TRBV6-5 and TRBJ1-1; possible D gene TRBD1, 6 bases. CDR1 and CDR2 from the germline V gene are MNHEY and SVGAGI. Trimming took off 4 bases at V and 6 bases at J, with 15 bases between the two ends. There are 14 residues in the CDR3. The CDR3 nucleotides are TGTGCCAGCAGTTTTACAGGGATCTGGGCTGAAGCTTTCTTT. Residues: CASSFTGIWAEAFF.

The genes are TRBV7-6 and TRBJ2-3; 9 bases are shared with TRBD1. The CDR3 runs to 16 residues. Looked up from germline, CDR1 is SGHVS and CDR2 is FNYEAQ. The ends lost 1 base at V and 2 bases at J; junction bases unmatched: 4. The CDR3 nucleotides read TGTGCCAGCAGCTTAGGTGGACAGGGGATCACAGATACGCAGTATTTT. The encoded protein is CASSLGGQGITDTQYF.

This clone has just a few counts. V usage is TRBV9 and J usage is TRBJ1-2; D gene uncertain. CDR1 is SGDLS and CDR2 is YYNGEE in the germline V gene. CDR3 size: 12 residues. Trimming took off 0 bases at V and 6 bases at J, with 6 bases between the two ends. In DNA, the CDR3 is TGTGCCAGCAGCGTAGATCCCAATGGCTACACCTTC. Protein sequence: CASSVDPNGYTF.

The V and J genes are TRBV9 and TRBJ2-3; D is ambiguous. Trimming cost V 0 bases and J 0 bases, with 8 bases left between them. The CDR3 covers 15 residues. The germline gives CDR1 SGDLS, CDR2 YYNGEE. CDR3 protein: CASSVAVSSTDTQYF. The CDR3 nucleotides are TGTGCCAGCAGCGTAGCGGTCTCTAGCACAGATACGCAGTATTTT.

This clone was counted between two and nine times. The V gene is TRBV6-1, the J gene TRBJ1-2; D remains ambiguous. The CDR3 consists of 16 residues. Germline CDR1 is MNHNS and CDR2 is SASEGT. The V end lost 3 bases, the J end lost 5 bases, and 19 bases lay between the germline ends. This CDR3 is CASSDLIGEERYGYTF. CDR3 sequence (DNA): TGTGCCAGCAGTGACCTGATCGGGGAAGAGCGGTATGGCTACACCTTC.

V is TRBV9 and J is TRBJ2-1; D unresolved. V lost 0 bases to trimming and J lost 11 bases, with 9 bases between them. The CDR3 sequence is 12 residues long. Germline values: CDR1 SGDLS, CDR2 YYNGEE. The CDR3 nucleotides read TGTGCCAGCAGCGTAGATACTCGTCAGCAGTTCTTC. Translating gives CASSVDTRQQFF.

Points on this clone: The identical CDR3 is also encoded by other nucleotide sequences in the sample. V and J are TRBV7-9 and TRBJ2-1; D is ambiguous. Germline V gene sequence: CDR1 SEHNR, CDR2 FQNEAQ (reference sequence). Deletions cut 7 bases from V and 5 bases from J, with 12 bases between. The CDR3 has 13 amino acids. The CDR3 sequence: CASTLYRDNEQFF. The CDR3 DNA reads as TGTGCCAGCACCCTATACCGGGACAATGAGCAGTTCTTC.

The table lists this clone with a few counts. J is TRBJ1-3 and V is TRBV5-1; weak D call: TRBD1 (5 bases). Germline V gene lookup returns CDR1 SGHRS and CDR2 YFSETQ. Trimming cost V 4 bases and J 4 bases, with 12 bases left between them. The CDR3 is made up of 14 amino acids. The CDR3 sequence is CASSTRGSGNTIYF. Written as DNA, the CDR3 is TGCGCCAGCAGCACGCGGGGGTCGGGAAACACCATATATTTT.

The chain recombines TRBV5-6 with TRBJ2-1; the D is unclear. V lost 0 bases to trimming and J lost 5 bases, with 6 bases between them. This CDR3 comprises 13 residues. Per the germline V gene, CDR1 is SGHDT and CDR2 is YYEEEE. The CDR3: CASSLAFHNEQFF. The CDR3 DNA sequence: TGTGCCAGCAGCTTGGCCTTTCACAATGAGCAGTTCTTC. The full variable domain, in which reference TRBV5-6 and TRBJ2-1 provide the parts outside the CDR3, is DAGVTQSPTHLIKTRGQQVTLRCSPKSGHDTVSWYQQALGQGPQFIFQYYEEEERQRGNFPDRFSGHQFPNYSSELNVNALLLGDSALYLCASSLAFHNEQFFGPGTRLTVL.

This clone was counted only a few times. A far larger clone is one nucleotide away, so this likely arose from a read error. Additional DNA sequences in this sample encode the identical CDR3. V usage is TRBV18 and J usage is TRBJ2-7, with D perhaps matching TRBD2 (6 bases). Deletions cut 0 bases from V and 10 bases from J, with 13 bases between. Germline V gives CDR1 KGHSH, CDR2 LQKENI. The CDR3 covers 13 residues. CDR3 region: CASSPPGDFDQYF. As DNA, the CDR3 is TGTGCCAGCTCACCACCAGGGGACTTCGACCAGTACTTC.

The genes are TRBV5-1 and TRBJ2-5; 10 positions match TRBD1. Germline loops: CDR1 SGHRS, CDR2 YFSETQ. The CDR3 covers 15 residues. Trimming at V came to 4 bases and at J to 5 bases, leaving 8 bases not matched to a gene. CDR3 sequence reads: CASSDRDRGAETQYF. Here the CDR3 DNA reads TGCGCCAGCAGCGACCGGGACAGGGGTGCGGAGACCCAGTACTTC.

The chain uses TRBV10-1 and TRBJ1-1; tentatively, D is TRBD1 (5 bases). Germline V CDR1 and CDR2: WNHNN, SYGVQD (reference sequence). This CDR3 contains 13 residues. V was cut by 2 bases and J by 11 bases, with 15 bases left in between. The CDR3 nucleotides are TGCGCCAGCAGTGAGACCCCAGGCCGGGGGGCTTTCTTT. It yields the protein CASSETPGRGAFF.

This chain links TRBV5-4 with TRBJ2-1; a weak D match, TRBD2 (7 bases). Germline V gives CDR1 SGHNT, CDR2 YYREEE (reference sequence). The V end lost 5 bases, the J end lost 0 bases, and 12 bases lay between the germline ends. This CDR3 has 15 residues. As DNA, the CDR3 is TGTGCCAGCAGGGGGGGGCTGCCCTCCTACAATGAGCAGTTCTTC. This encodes CASRGGLPSYNEQFF.

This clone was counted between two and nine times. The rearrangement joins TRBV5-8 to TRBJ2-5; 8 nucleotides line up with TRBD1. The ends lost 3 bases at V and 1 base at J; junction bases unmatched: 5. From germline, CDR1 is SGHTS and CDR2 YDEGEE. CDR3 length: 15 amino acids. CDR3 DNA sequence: TGTGCCAGCAGCTCTGGACAGGGCGCCCAAGAGACCCAGTACTTC. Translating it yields CASSSGQGAQETQYF.

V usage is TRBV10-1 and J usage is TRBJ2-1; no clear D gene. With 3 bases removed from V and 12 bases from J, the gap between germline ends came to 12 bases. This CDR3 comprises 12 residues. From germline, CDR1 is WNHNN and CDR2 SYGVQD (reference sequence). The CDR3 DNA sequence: TGCGCCAGCAGTGACATCCACTACCCGCAGTTCTTC. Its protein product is CASSDIHYPQFF.

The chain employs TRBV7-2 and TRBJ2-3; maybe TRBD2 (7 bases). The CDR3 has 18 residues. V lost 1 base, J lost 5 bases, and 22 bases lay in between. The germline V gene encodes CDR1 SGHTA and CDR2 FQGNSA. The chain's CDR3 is CASSLEGRGGRRKDTQYF. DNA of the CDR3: TGTGCCAGCAGCTTAGAAGGGAGGGGGGGCCGGAGGAAAGATACGCAGTATTTT.

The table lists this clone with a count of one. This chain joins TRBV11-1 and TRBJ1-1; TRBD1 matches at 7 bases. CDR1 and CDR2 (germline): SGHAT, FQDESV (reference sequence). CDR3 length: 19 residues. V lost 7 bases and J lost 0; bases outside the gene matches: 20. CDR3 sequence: CASTKLGPGQRRMNTEAFF. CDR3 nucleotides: TGTGCCAGCACCAAATTAGGGCCGGGACAGCGAAGGATGAACACTGAAGCTTTCTTT.